This T cell receptor beta chain was observed in a study of blood T cell repertoires in COVID-19. Assay: immunoSEQ multiplex PCR; the TCRdb copy retains only in-frame clones and omits some. Of over 250,000 clones listed, about four fifths are singletons. The specimen was peripheral blood. This receptor was obtained from a human donor with COVID-19, enrolled during active disease. The donor label of this sample is uncertain.

The CDR3 DNA is TGTGCCAGCAGCCACGGGACACCCTTGGGTGGCTACACCTTC. It specifies CASSHGTPLGGYTF. The rearrangement joins TRBV3-1 (or the pseudogene TRBV3-2) to TRBJ1-2; possibly TRBD1 for D (6 bases). The CDR3 runs to 14 residues. Germline V lookup: CDR1 LGHDT, CDR2 YNNKEL (reference sequence). V lost 3 bases to trimming and J lost 7 bases, with 15 bases between them.